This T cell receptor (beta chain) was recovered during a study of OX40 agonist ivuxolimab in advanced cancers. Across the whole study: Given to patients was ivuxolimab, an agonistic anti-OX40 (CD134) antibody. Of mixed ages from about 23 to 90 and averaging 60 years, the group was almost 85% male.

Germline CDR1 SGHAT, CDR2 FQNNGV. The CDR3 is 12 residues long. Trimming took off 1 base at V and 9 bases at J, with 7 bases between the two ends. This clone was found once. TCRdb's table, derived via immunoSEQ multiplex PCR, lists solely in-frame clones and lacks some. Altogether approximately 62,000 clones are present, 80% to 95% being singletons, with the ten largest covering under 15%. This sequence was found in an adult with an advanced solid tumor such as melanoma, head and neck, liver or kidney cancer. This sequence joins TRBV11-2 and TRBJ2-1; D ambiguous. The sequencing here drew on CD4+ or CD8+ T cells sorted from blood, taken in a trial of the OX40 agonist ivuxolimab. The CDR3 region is CASSLVSIEQFF. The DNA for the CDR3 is TGTGCCAGCAGCTTAGTATCCATTGAGCAGTTCTTC.